The subject of this entry is one T cell receptor beta chain. Its antigen remains unidentified. One base away there is no much larger clone; base qualities are not given. V is shortened by 6 bases, J by 4 bases, and the region joining them spans 10 bases. Including cysteine and phenylalanine, the CDR3 has 12 amino acids. The only DNA kept is the CDR3, 36 bases in frame from the first base. CDR1 and CDR2 are read off the germline V gene (reference sequence) as MNHEY and SMNVEV. The immunoSEQ Assay, a bias-controlled multiplex PCR, was used to amplify TCRbeta CDR3 regions from genomic DNA. In the original analysis: Within the assay, amplification of reference gene primers was used to estimate how many nucleated cells each sample contained. To quantify the absolute abundance of each unique TCRbeta CDR3 rearrangement, sequence reads were collapsed and filtered. For each sample, productive Simpson clonality was calculated as the square root of Simpson's diversity index across productive rearrangements. Here the immuneACCESS table is served through TCRdb, limited to in-frame sequences with V and J called. Missing clones are a known gap in these copies; in checked studies unresolved V genes cover under half, and the rest lacks a known reason. V, J and clone size derive from that table, while D and trimming were established from the DNA sequence. The sample table records approximately 110,000 clones; around 84% of these occur just once. The biggest ten clones account for around 2% of the sample.

These data belong to a study of blood T cell repertoires in COVID-19 (dated by TCRdb to 2020 to 2021). At the level of the whole study: Collaborator samples came from the United States, Italy and Spain and covered acute and convalescent phases of COVID-19. HLA class I and class II types, where available, came from metadata supplied by the sample provider rather than from assay-based typing. Samples came from the ongoing ImmuneRACE study (first 160 participants) plus 1,254 subjects from 6 global collaborators. The prospective study material was composed of cDNA or gDNA derived from T cells, B-cell-depleted T cells, or PBMCs. Deeply sampled blood TCRbeta repertoires from subjects exposed to, actively infected with, or recovered from COVID-19 were included in the dataset. The repertoires were released in a freely available public database meant as a resource for research on the immune response to SARS-CoV-2. The sample metadata nearly always contained a de-identified subject ID, COVID-19 status, age in years and sex.

Study-wide findings and limitations: The amount of clinical and demographic metadata varied by source and participant and was provided uncurated.

Collaborating institutions collected whole blood in K2EDTA tubes following their own protocols. For TCRbeta analysis, collaborators shipped samples in one of three forms: frozen whole blood, isolated PBMCs, or DNA extracted from either of those sample types. The TCR sequence derives from a human donor in a cohort sampled during active COVID-19. The chain links TRBV27 with TRBJ2-7; the D gene is possibly TRBD1, with 6 bases matching. Material: peripheral blood. The nucleotide sequence is given as TGTGCCAGCAGCCTACAGGGTTACGAGCAGTACTTC. This yields the protein CASSLQGYEQYF.